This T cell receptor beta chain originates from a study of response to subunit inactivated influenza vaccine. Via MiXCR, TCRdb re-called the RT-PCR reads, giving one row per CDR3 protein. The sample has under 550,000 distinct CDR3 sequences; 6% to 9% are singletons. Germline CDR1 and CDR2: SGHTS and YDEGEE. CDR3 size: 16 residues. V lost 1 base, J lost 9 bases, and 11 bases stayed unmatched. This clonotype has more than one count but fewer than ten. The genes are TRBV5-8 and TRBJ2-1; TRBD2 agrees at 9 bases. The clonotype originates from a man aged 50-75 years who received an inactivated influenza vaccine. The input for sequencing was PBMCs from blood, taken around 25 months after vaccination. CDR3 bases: TGTGCCAGCAGCTTGATTCGGCGCGGGGGGGCAGGTGAGCAGTTCTTC. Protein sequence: CASSLIRRGGAGEQFF.